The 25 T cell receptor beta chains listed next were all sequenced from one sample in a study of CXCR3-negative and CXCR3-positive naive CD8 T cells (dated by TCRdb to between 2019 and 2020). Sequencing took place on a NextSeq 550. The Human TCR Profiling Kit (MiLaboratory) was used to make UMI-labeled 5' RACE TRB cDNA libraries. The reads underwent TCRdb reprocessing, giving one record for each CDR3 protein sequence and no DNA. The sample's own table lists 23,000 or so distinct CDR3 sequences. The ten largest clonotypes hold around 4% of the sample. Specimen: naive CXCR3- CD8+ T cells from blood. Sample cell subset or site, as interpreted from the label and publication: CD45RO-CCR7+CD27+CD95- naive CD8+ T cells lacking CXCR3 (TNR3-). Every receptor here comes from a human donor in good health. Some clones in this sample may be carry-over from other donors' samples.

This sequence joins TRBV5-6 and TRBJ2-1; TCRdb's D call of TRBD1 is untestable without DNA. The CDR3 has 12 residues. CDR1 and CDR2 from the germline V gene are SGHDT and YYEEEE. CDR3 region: CASRMQGAEQFF. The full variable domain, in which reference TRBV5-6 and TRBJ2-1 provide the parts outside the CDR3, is DAGVTQSPTHLIKTRGQQVTLRCSPKSGHDTVSWYQQALGQGPQFIFQYYEEEERQRGNFPDRFSGHQFPNYSSELNVNALLLGDSALYLCASRMQGAEQFFGPGTRLTVL.

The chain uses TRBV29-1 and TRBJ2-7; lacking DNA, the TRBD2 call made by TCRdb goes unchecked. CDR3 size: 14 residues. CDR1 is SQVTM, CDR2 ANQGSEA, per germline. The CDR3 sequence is CSIEGLAGEYEQYF.

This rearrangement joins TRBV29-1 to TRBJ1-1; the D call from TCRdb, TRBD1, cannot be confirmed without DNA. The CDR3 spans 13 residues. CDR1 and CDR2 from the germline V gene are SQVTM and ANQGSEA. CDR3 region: CSVDDRDSAEAFF.

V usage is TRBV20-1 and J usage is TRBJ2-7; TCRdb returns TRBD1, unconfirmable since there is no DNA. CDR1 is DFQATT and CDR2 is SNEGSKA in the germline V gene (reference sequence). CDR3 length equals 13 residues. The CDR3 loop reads CSARGTGIYEQYF.

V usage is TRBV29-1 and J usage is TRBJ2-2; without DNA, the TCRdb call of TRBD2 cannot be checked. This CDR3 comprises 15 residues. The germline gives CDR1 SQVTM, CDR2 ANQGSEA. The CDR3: CSVVLAGQNTGELFF.

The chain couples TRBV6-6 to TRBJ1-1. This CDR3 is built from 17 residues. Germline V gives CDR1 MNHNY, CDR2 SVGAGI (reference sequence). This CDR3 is CASSYAMAGPMNTEAFF.

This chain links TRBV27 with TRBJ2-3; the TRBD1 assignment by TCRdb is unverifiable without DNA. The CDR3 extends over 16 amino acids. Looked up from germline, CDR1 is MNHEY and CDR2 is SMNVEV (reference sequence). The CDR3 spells CASSPPWGFRTDTQYF.

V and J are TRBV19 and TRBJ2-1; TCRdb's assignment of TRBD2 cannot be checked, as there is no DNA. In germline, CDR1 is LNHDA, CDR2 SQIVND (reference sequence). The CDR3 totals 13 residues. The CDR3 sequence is CASNSGLYNEQFF. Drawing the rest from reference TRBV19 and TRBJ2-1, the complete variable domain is DGGITQSPKYLFRKEGQNVTLSCEQNLNHDAMYWYRQDPGQGLRLIYYSQIVNDFQKGDIAEGYSVSREKKESFPLTVTSAQKNPTAFYLCASNSGLYNEQFFGPGTRLTVL.

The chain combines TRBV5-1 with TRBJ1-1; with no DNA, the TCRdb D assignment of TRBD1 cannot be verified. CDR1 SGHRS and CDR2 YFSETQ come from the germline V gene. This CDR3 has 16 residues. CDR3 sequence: CASSLQDRGPNTEAFF.

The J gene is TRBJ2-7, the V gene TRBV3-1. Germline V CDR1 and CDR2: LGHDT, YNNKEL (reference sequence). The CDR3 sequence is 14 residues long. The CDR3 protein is CASSPIISSYEQYF.

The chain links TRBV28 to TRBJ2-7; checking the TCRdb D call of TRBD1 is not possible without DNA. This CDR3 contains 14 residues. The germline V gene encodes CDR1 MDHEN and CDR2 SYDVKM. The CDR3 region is CASSPPLSSYEQYF. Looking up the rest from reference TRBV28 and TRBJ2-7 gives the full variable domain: DVKVTQSSRYLVKRTGEKVFLECVQDMDHENMFWYRQDPGLGLRLIYFSYDVKMKEKGDIPEGYSVSREKKERFSLILESASTNQTSMYLCASSPPLSSYEQYFGPGTRLTVT.

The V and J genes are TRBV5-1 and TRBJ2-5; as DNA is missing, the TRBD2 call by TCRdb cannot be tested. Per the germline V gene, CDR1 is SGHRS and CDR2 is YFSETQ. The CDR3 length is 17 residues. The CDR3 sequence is CASSTPPGGAPEETQYF.

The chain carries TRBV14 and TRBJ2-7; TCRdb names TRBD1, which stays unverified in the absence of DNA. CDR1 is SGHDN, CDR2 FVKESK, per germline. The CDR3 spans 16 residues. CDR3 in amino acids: CASSHKPGQGYYEQYF.

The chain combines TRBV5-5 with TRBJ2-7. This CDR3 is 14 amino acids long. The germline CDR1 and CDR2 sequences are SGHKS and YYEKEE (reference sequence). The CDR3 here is CASSLEQLSYEQYF.

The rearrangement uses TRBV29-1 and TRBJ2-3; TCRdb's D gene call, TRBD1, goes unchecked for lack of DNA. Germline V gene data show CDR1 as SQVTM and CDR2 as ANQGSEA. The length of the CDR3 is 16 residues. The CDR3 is CSVEGGTVHSTDTRYF.

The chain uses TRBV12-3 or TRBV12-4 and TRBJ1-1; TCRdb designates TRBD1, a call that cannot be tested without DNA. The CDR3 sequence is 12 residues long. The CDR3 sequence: CASSPGATEAFF.

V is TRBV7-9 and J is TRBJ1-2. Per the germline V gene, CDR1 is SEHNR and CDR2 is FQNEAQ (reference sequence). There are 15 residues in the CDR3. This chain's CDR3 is CASSSSGVANYGYTF. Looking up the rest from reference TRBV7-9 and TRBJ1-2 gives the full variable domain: DTGVSQNPRHKITKRGQNVTFRCDPISEHNRLYWYRQTLGQGPEFLTYFQNEAQLEKSRLLSDRFSAERPKGSFSTLEIQRTEQGDSAMYLCASSSSGVANYGYTFGSGTRLTVV.

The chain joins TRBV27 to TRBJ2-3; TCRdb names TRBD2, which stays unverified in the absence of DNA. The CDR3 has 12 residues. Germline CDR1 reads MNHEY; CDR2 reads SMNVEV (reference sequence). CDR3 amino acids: CASSPGLASQYF.

The CDR3 region is CSARVVGGRSYEQYF. The chain is built from TRBV20-1 and TRBJ2-7; TCRdb's D call of TRBD2 is untestable without DNA. CDR3 size: 15 residues. Germline CDR1 is DFQATT and CDR2 is SNEGSKA (reference sequence).

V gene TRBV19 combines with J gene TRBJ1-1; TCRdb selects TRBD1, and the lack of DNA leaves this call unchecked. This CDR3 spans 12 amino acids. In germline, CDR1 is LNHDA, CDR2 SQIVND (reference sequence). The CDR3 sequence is CASSQGNTEAFF.

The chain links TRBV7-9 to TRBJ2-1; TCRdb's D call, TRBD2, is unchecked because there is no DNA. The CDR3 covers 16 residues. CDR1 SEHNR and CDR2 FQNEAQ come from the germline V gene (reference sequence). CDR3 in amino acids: CASSLIAGVDLDEQFF. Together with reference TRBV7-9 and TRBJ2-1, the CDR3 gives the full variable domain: DTGVSQNPRHKITKRGQNVTFRCDPISEHNRLYWYRQTLGQGPEFLTYFQNEAQLEKSRLLSDRFSAERPKGSFSTLEIQRTEQGDSAMYLCASSLIAGVDLDEQFFGPGTRLTVL.

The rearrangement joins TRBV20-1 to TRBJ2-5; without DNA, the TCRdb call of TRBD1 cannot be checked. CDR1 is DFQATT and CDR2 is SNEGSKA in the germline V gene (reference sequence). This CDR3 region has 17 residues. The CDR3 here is CSASSRSWSQDRETQYF.

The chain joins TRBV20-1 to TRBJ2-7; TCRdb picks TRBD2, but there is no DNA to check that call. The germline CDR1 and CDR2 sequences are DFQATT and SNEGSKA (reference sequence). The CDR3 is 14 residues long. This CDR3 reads CSAAAAAGGYEQYF.

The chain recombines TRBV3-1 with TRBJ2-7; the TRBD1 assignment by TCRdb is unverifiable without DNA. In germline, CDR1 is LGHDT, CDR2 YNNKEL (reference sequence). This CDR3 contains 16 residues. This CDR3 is CASSQTETGGVYEQYF.

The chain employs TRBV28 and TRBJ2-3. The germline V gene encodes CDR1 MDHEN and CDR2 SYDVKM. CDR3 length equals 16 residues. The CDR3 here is CASSLLERLATDTQYF.